Listed below are T cell receptor beta chains from one sample, sequenced in a study of blood T cell repertoires in COVID-19. Assay used: immunoSEQ multiplex PCR; TCRdb lists only in-frame clones, some missing. The top ten clones hold about 7.2% of a sample with about 150,000 clones, approximately 82% of them seen once. Sequenced: peripheral blood. These receptors all stem from a woman aged 45-65 years in a cohort sampled during active or convalescent COVID-19. The CDR3 runs from the conserved cysteine through the conserved F or W. A D gene is named only where the DNA matches it firmly. Clone size is shown for a subset of rows, as once, few, many or a class of expanded clone.

d_call j_call clone_size v_call cdr3_aa cdr3_nt
TRBD1 TRBJ1-5 few TRBV11-2 CASSLTGYDQPQHF TGTGCCAGCAGCTTGACAGGGTACGATCAGCCCCAGCATTTT
. TRBJ1-2 . TRBV5-1 CASSPQNTNYGYTF TGCGCCAGCAGCCCACAAAATACTAACTATGGCTACACCTTC
TRBD1 TRBJ1-1 . TRBV6-2/TRBV6-3 CASSYQDRANTEAFF TGTGCCAGCAGTTACCAGGACAGGGCGAACACTGAAGCTTTCTTT
TRBD1 TRBJ1-4 . TRBV6-6 CASSVLGQPNEKLFF TGTGCCAGCAGTGTCCTGGGACAGCCAAATGAAAAACTGTTTTTT
TRBD1 TRBJ2-7 . TRBV10-3 CAIRDDDRGYEQYF TGTGCCATCAGGGACGACGACAGGGGGTACGAGCAGTACTTC
. TRBJ1-2 . TRBV12-3/TRBV12-4 CASSLNLNYGYTF TGTGCCAGCAGTTTAAACTTGAACTATGGCTACACCTTC
. TRBJ1-1 few TRBV11-2 CASSPELGEAFF TGTGCCAGCAGCCCCGAACTGGGCGAAGCTTTCTTT
. TRBJ1-5 . TRBV19 CASNVEAYQPQHF TGTGCCAGTAATGTGGAGGCTTATCAGCCCCAGCATTTT
. TRBJ2-3 . TRBV7-2 CASTWAGLTDTQYF TGTGCCAGCACCTGGGCGGGGCTCACAGATACGCAGTATTTT
. TRBJ1-1 . TRBV10-3 CATTRAVAGSREAFF TGTGCCACCACACGTGCAGTAGCGGGAAGTAGAGAGGCTTTCTTT
. TRBJ2-1 . TRBV2 CASSPTRRLYNEQFF TGTGCCAGCAGTCCCACCCGGAGACTGTACAATGAGCAGTTCTTC
. TRBJ2-1 . TRBV2 CASSLSGVRNEQFF TGTGCCAGCAGTTTATCGGGAGTTCGGAATGAGCAGTTCTTC
TRBD1 TRBJ2-2 . TRBV24-1 CATSDPGTGLNTGELFF TGTGCCACCAGTGACCCCGGGACAGGTTTAAACACCGGGGAGCTGTTTTTT
. TRBJ2-5 . TRBV11-2 CASSLGPGDF TGTGCCAGCAGCCTAGGACCGGGTGACTTC
. TRBJ1-1 . TRBV4-3 CASSQSFLAEAFF TGCGCCAGCAGCCAATCTTTTCTCGCTGAAGCTTTCTTT
TRBD1 TRBJ1-2 . TRBV11-2 CASSRRDSNYGYTF TGTGCCAGCAGCCGCCGGGACAGTAACTATGGCTACACCTTC
TRBD2 TRBJ2-3 . TRBV5-5 CASMISGDADTQYF TGTGCCAGCATGATTAGCGGGGACGCGGATACGCAGTATTTT
. TRBJ2-2 . TRBV7-9 CASSLGGGVTGELFF TGTGCCAGCAGCTTAGGTGGAGGGGTCACCGGGGAGCTGTTTTTT
TRBD1 TRBJ1-2 . TRBV12-3/TRBV12-4 CASRMDRNYGYTF TGTGCCAGCAGGATGGACAGGAACTATGGCTACACCTTC
. TRBJ2-1 medium-sized TRBV29-1 CSARRDKGYNEQFF TGCAGCGCCCGCAGGGATAAGGGGTACAATGAGCAGTTCTTC
. TRBJ1-5 . TRBV6-5 CASRAGDNQPQHF TGTGCCAGCAGAGCAGGGGACAATCAGCCCCAGCATTTT
TRBD1 TRBJ2-7 . TRBV29-1 CSVGGTGRSYEQYF TGCAGCGTCGGAGGGACAGGACGCTCCTACGAGCAGTACTTC
TRBD2 TRBJ2-5 . TRBV6-5 CASSYFGGVHQETQYF TGTGCCAGCAGTTACTTCGGGGGGGTTCACCAAGAGACCCAGTACTTC
TRBD1 TRBJ1-1 few TRBV3-1/TRBV3-2 CASSSGQTGLLAAMNTEAFF TGTGCCAGCAGCTCCGGTCAGACAGGGCTCTTGGCGGCTATGAACACTGAAGCTTTCTTT
TRBD1 TRBJ2-2 . TRBV6-2/TRBV6-3 CASNPGTVTGELFF TGTGCCAGCAACCCCGGGACAGTCACCGGGGAGCTGTTTTTT
TRBD2 TRBJ2-1 . TRBV11-2 CASSRGGGNNEQFF TGTGCCAGCAGTCGTGGCGGGGGGAACAATGAGCAGTTCTTC
. TRBJ1-1 . TRBV2 CASSSDTEAFF TGTGCCAGCAGTTCTGACACAGAAGCTTTCTTT
. TRBJ2-7 . TRBV12-3/TRBV12-4 CASSLVGEQYF TGTGCCAGCAGTTTAGTCGGCGAGCAGTACTTC
TRBD2 TRBJ2-5 . TRBV7-3 CASSFSGGPRETQYF TGTGCCAGCAGCTTTAGCGGGGGGCCACGGGAGACCCAGTACTTC
. TRBJ2-1 . TRBV2 CASRVAQGTFNEQFF TGTGCCAGCAGGGTGGCCCAGGGGACCTTCAATGAGCAGTTCTTC
TRBD1 TRBJ1-2 . TRBV5-4 CASSSGTGLWGYTF TGTGCCAGCAGCTCAGGGACAGGGCTTTGGGGCTACACCTTC
. TRBJ1-4 once TRBV20-1 CSVPFQEKLFF TGCAGTGTTCCGTTTCAGGAAAAACTGTTTTTT
. TRBJ1-3 few TRBV7-9 CASSLGRAISGNTIYF TGTGCCAGCAGCTTAGGCAGGGCCATCTCTGGAAACACCATATATTTT
TRBD1 TRBJ1-6 once TRBV4-1 CASSRGQVDYNSPLHF TGCGCCAGCAGCCGGGGACAGGTGGACTATAATTCACCCCTCCACTTT
. TRBJ2-5 . TRBV5-5 CASSLAGFGQGKETQYF TGTGCCAGCAGCTTGGCCGGTTTCGGGCAGGGCAAGGAGACCCAGTACTTC
. TRBJ2-6 . TRBV7-2 CASSLGGPGANVLTF TGTGCCAGCAGCTTAGGGGGCCCTGGGGCCAACGTCCTGACTTTC
TRBD1 TRBJ2-3 . TRBV24-1 CATSDLSGQGANTQYF TGTGCCACCAGTGATTTATCGGGACAGGGGGCGAATACGCAGTATTTT
TRBD1 TRBJ1-5 once TRBV19 CASTRTGGFGNQPQHF TGTGCCAGTACCCGGACAGGGGGGTTTGGAAATCAGCCCCAGCATTTT
TRBD1 TRBJ1-1 . TRBV6-5 CASTIDRDEAFF TGTGCCAGCACCATCGACAGGGATGAAGCTTTCTTT
TRBD1 TRBJ1-2 . TRBV30 CAWSVGFTRLRTGGYTF TGTGCCTGGAGTGTTGGATTCACTCGCCTGAGGACAGGTGGCTACACCTTC
TRBD1 TRBJ2-1 . TRBV7-2 CASSSRTGTDNEQFF TGTGCCAGCAGCTCGCGGACCGGGACAGACAATGAGCAGTTCTTC
TRBD1 TRBJ1-1 many TRBV4-1 CASSHITLTGRTMNTEAFF TGCGCCAGCAGCCATATAACGTTGACAGGGCGAACCATGAACACTGAAGCTTTCTTT
TRBD1 TRBJ2-2 . TRBV9 CASSVPRDRGNTGELFF TGTGCCAGCAGCGTACCGAGGGACAGGGGGAACACCGGGGAGCTGTTTTTT
. TRBJ2-3 . TRBV2 CASSGGFGSLSTDTQYF TGTGCCAGCAGTGGAGGATTCGGGTCCCTTTCCACAGATACGCAGTATTTT
. TRBJ1-4 . TRBV5-1 CASSLAVGRWAGKLFF TGCGCCAGCAGCTTGGCCGTTGGGAGGTGGGCTGGAAAACTGTTTTTT
TRBD1 TRBJ1-1 . TRBV23-1 CASGPTGAAGAFF TGCGCCAGCGGCCCGACAGGGGCCGCTGGGGCTTTCTTT
. TRBJ2-4 few TRBV19 CASSGQQGIAKNIQYF TGTGCCAGTAGTGGACAACAGGGTATTGCCAAAAACATTCAGTACTTC
TRBD1 TRBJ2-3 . TRBV25-1 CASSTQGGRDTQYF TGTGCCAGCAGTACACAGGGGGGACGGGATACGCAGTATTTT
. TRBJ2-2 . TRBV7-3 CASSTVGYTGELFF TGTGCCAGCAGCACCGTCGGGTACACCGGGGAGCTGTTTTTT
TRBD1 TRBJ2-3 . TRBV29-1 CSVRGHGTDTQYF TGCAGCGTTAGGGGGCATGGCACAGATACGCAGTATTTT
. TRBJ1-6 few TRBV7-2 CASSLLTGYNSPLHF TGTGCCAGCAGCCTCCTGACAGGATATAATTCACCCCTCCACTTT
TRBD2 TRBJ2-2 . TRBV7-2 CASSRDSGGAAELFF TGTGCCAGCAGTCGAGACAGCGGGGGGGCGGCGGAGCTGTTTTTT